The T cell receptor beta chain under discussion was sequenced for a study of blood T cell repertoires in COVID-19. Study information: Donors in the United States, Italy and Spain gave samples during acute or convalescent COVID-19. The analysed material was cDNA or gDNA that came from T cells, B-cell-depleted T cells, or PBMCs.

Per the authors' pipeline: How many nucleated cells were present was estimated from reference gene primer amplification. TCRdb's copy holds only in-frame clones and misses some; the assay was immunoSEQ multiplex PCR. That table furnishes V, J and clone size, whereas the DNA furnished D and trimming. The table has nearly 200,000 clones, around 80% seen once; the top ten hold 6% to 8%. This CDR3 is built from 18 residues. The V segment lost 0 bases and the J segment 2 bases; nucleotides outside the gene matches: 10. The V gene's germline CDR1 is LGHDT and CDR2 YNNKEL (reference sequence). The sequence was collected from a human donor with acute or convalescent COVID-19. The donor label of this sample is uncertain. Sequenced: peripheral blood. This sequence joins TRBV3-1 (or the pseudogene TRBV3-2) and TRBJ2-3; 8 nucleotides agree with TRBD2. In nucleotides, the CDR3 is TGTGCCAGCAGCCAAGATGTCAGGCTAGCGGGCTCCACAGATACGCAGTATTTT. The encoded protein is CASSQDVRLAGSTDTQYF.